This passage covers 4 T cell receptor beta chains from one sample sequenced in a study of cytomegalovirus exposure and HLA in healthy donors. Researchers ran the PCR with 60 Vbeta and 13 Jbeta primers. TCRdb's copy holds only in-frame clones and misses some; the assay was immunoSEQ multiplex PCR. Among about 160,000 clones, around 77% were seen once, and the ten largest hold more than 3%. The sample consisted of PBMCs. These receptors all come from a man aged 25-45 years in good health and CMV-seropositive.

This clone was detected only a few times. This chain uses TRBV29-1 with TRBJ2-7, with 7 bases matching TRBD1. The V gene end was trimmed by 3 bases and the J gene end by 2 bases; junction bases not matched to a gene: 16. This CDR3 spans 17 amino acids. CDR1 is SQVTM and CDR2 is ANQGSEA in the germline V gene. CDR3 nucleotides: TGCAGCGTTGACCAAATCTTTGGAGGTAGGGGGCCCTACGAGCAGTACTTC. This translates into CSVDQIFGGRGPYEQYF.

The chain couples TRBV5-1 to TRBJ2-3; 7 positions match TRBD1. The germline V gene has CDR1 SGHRS and CDR2 YFSETQ. V shed 4 bases, J shed 2 bases, and the junction held 10 bases outside the gene matches. This CDR3 region has 16 residues. The CDR3, as DNA: TGCGCCAGCAGCATGAGGGACAGCCTCTCCACAGATACGCAGTATTTT. It codes for CASSMRDSLSTDTQYF.

This chain links TRBV18 with TRBJ1-2; TRBD1 matches at 8 bases. Per germline, CDR1 KGHSH and CDR2 LQKENI. This CDR3 has 14 residues. V shed 3 bases, J shed 4 bases, and the junction held 4 bases outside the gene matches. The CDR3 DNA reads TGTGCCAGCTCACCGGGACAGGCGATCTATGGCTACACCTTC. Translated: CASSPGQAIYGYTF. The whole variable domain, filled in from reference TRBV18 and TRBJ1-2, reads NAGVMQNPRHLVRRRGQEARLRCSPMKGHSHVYWYRQLPEEGLKFMVYLQKENIIDESGMPKERFSAEFPKEGPSILRIQQVVRGDSAAYFCASSPGQAIYGYTFGSGTRLTVV.

This rearrangement joins TRBV21-1 to TRBJ1-2. TRBV21-1 is a pseudogene locus. This CDR3 has 17 residues. This CDR3 is CASSKGGGEGFNYGYTF. The CDR3 DNA follows: TGTGCCAGCAGCAAAGGGGGAGGGGAGGGGTTTAACTATGGCTACACCTTC.